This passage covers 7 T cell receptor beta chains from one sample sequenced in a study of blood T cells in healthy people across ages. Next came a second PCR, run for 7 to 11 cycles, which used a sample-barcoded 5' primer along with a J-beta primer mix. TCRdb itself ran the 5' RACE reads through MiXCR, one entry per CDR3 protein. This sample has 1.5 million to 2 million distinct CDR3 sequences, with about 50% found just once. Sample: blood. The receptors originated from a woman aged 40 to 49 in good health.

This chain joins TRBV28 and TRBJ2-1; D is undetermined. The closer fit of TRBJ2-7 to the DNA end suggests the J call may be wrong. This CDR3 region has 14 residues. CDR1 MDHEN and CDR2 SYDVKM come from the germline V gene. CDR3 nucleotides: TGTGCCAGCAGGACACAAGAGGAGTCCTACGAGCAGTACTTC. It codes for CASRTQEESYEQYF.

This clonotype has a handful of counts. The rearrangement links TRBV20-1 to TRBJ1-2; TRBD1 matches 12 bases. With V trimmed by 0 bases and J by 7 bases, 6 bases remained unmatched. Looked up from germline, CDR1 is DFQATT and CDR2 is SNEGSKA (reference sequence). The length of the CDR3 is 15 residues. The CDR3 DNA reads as TGCAGTGCTAGAGATCCGGGACAGGGGGCTGGTGGCTACACCTTC. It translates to CSARDPGQGAGGYTF.

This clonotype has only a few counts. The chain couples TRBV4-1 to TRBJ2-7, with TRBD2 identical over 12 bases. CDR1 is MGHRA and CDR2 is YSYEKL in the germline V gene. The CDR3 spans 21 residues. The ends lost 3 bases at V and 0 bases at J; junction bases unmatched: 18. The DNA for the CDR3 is TGCGCCAGCAGCCACCCGCCGGCACTAGCGGGGGGCCGGAGAAACTCCTACGAGCAGTACTTC. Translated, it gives CASSHPPALAGGRRNSYEQYF.

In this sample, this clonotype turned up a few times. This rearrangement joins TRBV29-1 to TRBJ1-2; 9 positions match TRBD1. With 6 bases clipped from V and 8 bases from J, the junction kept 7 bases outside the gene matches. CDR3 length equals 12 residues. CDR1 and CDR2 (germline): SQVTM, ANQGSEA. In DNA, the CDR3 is TGCAGCGTAGCCACAGGGGGCGGAGGCTACACCTTC. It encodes CSVATGGGGYTF.

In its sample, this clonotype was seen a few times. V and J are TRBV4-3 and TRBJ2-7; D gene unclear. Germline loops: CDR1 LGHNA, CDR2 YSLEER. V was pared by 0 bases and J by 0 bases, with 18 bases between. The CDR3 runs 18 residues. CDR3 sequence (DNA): TGCGCCAGCAGCCAAGACCCCTCCTGGAGTAGAATCTCCTACGAGCAGTACTTC. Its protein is CASSQDPSWSRISYEQYF.

This CDR3 is CASSVVPGGQGPLHF. The CDR3 coding sequence is TGTGCCAGCAGCGTAGTGCCAGGAGGACAGGGCCCCCTCCACTTT. The chain couples TRBV9 to TRBJ1-6; 8 bases match TRBD1. Losses at the gene ends were 0 bases for V and 13 bases for J; bases not matched to a gene: 9. Germline CDR1 and CDR2: SGDLS and YYNGEE. The CDR3 runs to 15 residues. The full variable domain, rest sourced from reference TRBV9 and TRBJ1-6, is DSGVTQTPKHLITATGQRVTLRCSPRSGDLSVYWYQQSLDQGLQFLIQYYNGEERAKGNILERFSAQQFPDLHSELNLSSLELGDSALYFCASSVVPGGQGPLHFGNGTRLTVT.

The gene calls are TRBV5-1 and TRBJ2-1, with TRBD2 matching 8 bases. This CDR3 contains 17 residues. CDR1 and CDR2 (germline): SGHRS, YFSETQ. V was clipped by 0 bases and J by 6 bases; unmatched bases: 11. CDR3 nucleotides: TGCGCCAGCAGCTTGGGGGGACGAGCGGGGGTACTCAATGAGCAGTTCTTC. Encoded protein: CASSLGGRAGVLNEQFF. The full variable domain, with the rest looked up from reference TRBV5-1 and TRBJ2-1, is KAGVTQTPRYLIKTRGQQVTLSCSPISGHRSVSWYQQTPGQGLQFLFEYFSETQRNKGNFPGRFSGRQFSNSRSEMNVSTLELGDSALYLCASSLGGRAGVLNEQFFGPGTRLTVL.